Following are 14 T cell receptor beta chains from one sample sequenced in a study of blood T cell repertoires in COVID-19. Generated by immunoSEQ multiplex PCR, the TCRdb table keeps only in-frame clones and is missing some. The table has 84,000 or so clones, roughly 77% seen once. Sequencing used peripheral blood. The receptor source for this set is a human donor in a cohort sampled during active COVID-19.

The CDR3 coding sequence is TGTGCCAGCAAAAGGGGCTCTGGGGCCAACGTCCTGACTTTC. Its protein is CASKRGSGANVLTF. The rearrangement uses TRBV27 and TRBJ2-6, with D possibly being TRBD1 (5 bases). The ends were cut back, 7 bases at V and 0 bases at J, with 7 bases in the middle. Germline V lookup: CDR1 MNHEY, CDR2 SMNVEV (reference sequence). The CDR3 is made up of 14 amino acids.

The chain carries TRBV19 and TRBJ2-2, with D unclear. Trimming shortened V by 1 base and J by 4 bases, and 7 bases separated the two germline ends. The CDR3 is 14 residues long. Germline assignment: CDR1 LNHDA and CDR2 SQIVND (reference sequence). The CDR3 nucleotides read TGTGCCAGTAGTATAGGACTCAGCACCGGGGAGCTGTTTTTT. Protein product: CASSIGLSTGELFF.

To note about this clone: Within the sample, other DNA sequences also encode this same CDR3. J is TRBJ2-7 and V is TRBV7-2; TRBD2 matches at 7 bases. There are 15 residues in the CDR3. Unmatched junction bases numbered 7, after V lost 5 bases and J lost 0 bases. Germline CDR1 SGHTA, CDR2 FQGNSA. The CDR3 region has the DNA TGTGCCAGCAGCCCTAGCGGACCAAGCTCCTACGAGCAGTACTTC. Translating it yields CASSPSGPSSYEQYF.

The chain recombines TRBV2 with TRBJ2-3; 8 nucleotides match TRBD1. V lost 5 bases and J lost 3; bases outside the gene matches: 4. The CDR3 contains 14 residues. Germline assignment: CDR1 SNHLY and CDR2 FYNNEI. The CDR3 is CASSRQGITDTQYF. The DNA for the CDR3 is TGTGCCAGCAGTAGACAGGGGATTACAGATACGCAGTATTTT.

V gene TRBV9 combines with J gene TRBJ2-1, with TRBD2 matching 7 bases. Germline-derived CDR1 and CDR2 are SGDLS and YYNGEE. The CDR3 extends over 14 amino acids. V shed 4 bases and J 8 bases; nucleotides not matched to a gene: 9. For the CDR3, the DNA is TGTGCCAGCAGCCCGACGGGGGGTGTGCATGAGCAGTTCTTC. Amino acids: CASSPTGGVHEQFF.

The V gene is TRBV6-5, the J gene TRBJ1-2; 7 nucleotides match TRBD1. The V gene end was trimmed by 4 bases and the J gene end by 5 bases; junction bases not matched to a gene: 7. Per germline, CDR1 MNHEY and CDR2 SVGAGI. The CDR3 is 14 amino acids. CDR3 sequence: CASSFLTGRYGYTF. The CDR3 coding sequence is TGTGCCAGCAGTTTCCTGACAGGGCGGTATGGCTACACCTTC.

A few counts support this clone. This CDR3 reads CATHRRGYTDTQYF. The DNA of the CDR3 is TGTGCCACCCATAGGAGGGGCTACACAGATACGCAGTATTTT. V gene TRBV19 combines with J gene TRBJ2-3; perhaps TRBD2 as D (6 bases). Trimming stripped 10 bases from V and 2 bases from J, with 16 bases between. The CDR3 runs to 14 residues. Germline V gene sequence: CDR1 LNHDA, CDR2 SQIVND (reference sequence).

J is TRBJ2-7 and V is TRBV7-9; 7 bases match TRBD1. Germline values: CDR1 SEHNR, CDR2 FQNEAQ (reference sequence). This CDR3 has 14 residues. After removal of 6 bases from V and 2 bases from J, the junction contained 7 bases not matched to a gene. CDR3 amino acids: CASRPWDSTYEQYF. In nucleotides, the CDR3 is TGTGCCAGCAGACCCTGGGACAGCACCTACGAGCAGTACTTC.

This CDR3 is CASSFLGQGNEQFF. The DNA for the CDR3 is TGTGCCAGCTCGTTCCTCGGACAGGGGAATGAGCAGTTCTTC. The chain carries TRBV18 and TRBJ2-1; the match to TRBD1 covers 9 bases. The CDR3 consists of 14 residues. V gave up 6 bases and J gave up 7 bases; unmatched junction bases: 7. The V gene's germline CDR1 is KGHSH and CDR2 LQKENI.

Here the CDR3 reads CATGQGDWSNQPQHF. The CDR3 bases are TGTGCCACGGGACAGGGGGACTGGAGCAATCAGCCCCAGCATTTT. The gene calls are TRBV10-3 and TRBJ1-5, with 11 bases aligning to TRBD1. The CDR3 totals 15 residues. The V gene end was trimmed by 10 bases and the J gene end by 1 base; junction bases not matched to a gene: 6. Germline CDR1 reads ENHRY; CDR2 reads SYGVKD.

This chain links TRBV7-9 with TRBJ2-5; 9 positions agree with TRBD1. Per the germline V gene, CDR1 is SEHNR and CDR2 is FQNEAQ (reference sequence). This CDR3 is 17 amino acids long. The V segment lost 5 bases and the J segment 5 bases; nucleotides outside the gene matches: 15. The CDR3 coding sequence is TGTGCCAGCAGCCTACAGCACGCACCTACAGGGGGCGAGACCCAGTACTTC. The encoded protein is CASSLQHAPTGGETQYF.

CDR3 in DNA: TGTGCCATCAGTGCGAACACCTACGAGCAGTACTTC. This codes for CAISANTYEQYF. The V call is TRBV10-3, the J call TRBJ2-7; D not resolved. V was shortened by 4 bases and J by 2 bases, with 6 bases between the two germline ends. This CDR3 is 12 amino acids long. Per germline, CDR1 ENHRY and CDR2 SYGVKD.

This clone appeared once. In nucleotides, the CDR3 is TGTGCCAGCAGCTTCAGACCAGCGGCAGATACGCAGTATTTT. Translating gives CASSFRPAADTQYF. The genes are TRBV7-6 and TRBJ2-3; TRBD2 is a possible D gene (5 bases). The CDR3 has 14 residues. Germline-derived CDR1 and CDR2 are SGHVS and FNYEAQ. Trimming cost V 3 bases and J 4 bases, with 11 bases left between them.

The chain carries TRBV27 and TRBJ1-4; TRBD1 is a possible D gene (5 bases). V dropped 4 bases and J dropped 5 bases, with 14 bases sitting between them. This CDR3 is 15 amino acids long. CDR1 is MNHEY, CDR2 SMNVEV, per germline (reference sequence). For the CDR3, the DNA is TGTGCCAGCAGTTCCACTACAGGTGGGAATGAAAAACTGTTTTTT. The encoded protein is CASSSTTGGNEKLFF.